This is a list of T cell receptor beta chains from one sample in a study of T cells in Graves' hyperthyroidism and ophthalmopathy. TCRdb analysed the multiplex PCR reads with MiXCR anew, one entry per CDR3 protein. The sample shows roughly 580,000 distinct CDR3 sequences, about 15% of them seen only once. Sequenced material: blood. The origin of the receptors is a woman aged 25 to 39 with Graves' hyperthyroidism that later progressed to Graves' ophthalmopathy. Each CDR3 is given with its conserved first and last residue. Fields, in order: J gene, CDR3 length, D gene, V gene, clone size, CDR3 protein, CDR3 DNA. D genes are given only for firm matches. Some rows have no size entry. The others give once, few or many, or a class for an expanded clone.

TRBJ1-1 15 TRBD1 TRBV12-3/TRBV12-4 many CASRTRTGGNTEAFF TGTGCCAGCAGAACCCGTACAGGGGGAAATACTGAAGCTTTCTTT
TRBJ1-1 15 TRBD1 TRBV20-1 many CSARAPTGGNTEAFF TGCAGTGCTAGAGCCCCCACAGGGGGAAACACTGAAGCTTTCTTT
TRBJ1-1 14 TRBD1 TRBV11-3 many CASSLRQGYTEAFF TGTGCCAGCAGCCTGAGACAGGGATACACTGAAGCTTTCTTT
TRBJ2-3 14 - TRBV19 few CASSIYGQGDTQYF TGTGCCAGTAGTATCTACGGTCAGGGGGATACGCAGTATTTT
TRBJ2-1 15 TRBD2 TRBV9 many CASNSGGDVRNEQFF TGTGCCAGCAACTCGGGGGGAGATGTTAGAAATGAGCAGTTCTTC
TRBJ2-6 14 - TRBV11-2 many CASSLGSGANVLTF TGTGCCAGCAGCTTAGGCTCTGGGGCCAACGTCCTGACTTTC
TRBJ2-7 12 - TRBV20-1 many CSATQGSDEQYF TGCAGTGCTACCCAGGGTTCCGACGAGCAGTACTTC
TRBJ2-7 15 - TRBV7-9 few CASSPAVGTGGEQYF TGTGCCAGCAGCCCGGCTGTTGGGACCGGCGGGGAGCAGTACTTC
TRBJ2-3 16 TRBD2 TRBV3-1 - CASSHNLAGGGDTQYF TGTGCCAGCAGCCATAACCTAGCGGGAGGGGGAGATACGCAGTATTTT
TRBJ2-5 14 - TRBV7-3 few CASSLSGDQETQYF TGTGCCAGCAGCTTGAGTGGGGACCAAGAGACCCAGTACTTC
TRBJ2-7 14 - TRBV29-1 many CSGLRPRRSYEQYF TGCAGCGGCCTAAGACCAAGACGTTCCTACGAGCAGTACTTC
TRBJ2-1 13 - TRBV11-2 many CASSLGQNNEQFF TGTGCCAGCAGCTTAGGACAAAACAATGAGCAGTTCTTC
TRBJ2-7 15 - TRBV7-2 many CASSLDQALFSEQYF TGTGCCAGCAGCTTAGATCAGGCACTTTTTTCCGAGCAGTACTTC
TRBJ1-5 13 - TRBV7-9 many CASSLAWNQPQHF TGTGCCAGCAGCTTAGCCTGGAATCAGCCCCAGCATTTT
TRBJ1-6 12 - TRBV20-1 many CSASPGGSPLHF TGCAGTGCTAGCCCCGGCGGTTCACCCCTCCACTTT
TRBJ2-7 17 TRBD2 TRBV28 - CASSLVLGGRRSYEQYF TGTGCCAGCAGCCTAGTTTTGGGCGGGAGAAGGTCCTACGAGCAGTACTTC
TRBJ2-7 18 TRBD2 TRBV6-1 many CASSAGAGLAADPYEQYF TGTGCCAGCAGTGCAGGCGCGGGACTAGCGGCGGACCCCTACGAGCAGTACTTC
TRBJ1-1 15 TRBD1 TRBV9 many CASSPTGQGNTEAFF TGTGCCAGCAGCCCAACAGGACAGGGGAACACTGAAGCTTTCTTT
TRBJ2-2 16 TRBD1 TRBV4-1 few CASSQEPGQGFGELFF TGCGCCAGCAGCCAAGAACCCGGACAGGGGTTCGGGGAGCTGTTTTTT
TRBJ2-1 17 TRBD2 TRBV30 many CAWSVGPSGYSYNEQFF TGTGCCTGGAGTGTAGGGCCTAGCGGATACTCCTACAATGAGCAGTTCTTC
TRBJ2-7 13 TRBD1 TRBV6-5 many CASSYAGGVEQYF TGTGCCAGCAGTTACGCAGGGGGCGTGGAGCAGTACTTC
TRBJ1-5 15 TRBD1 TRBV28 - CAGSSTGGGWQPQHF TGTGCCGGCAGCTCTACAGGGGGCGGGTGGCAGCCCCAGCATTTT
TRBJ2-7 14 - TRBV7-2 - CASSMRTAPYEQYF TGTGCCAGCAGCATGAGGACGGCCCCCTACGAGCAGTACTTC
TRBJ2-1 15 TRBD2 TRBV6-5 many CASSYSAGGNNEQFF TGTGCCAGCAGTTACTCGGCGGGGGGAAACAATGAGCAGTTCTTC
TRBJ2-7 14 TRBD1 TRBV6-1 few CASSEWTGAYEQYF TGTGCCAGCAGTGAATGGACAGGGGCCTACGAGCAGTACTTC
TRBJ2-1 12 - TRBV10-3 - CATLQGADEQFF TGTGCCACCCTCCAGGGCGCCGATGAGCAGTTCTTC
TRBJ2-1 14 TRBD2 TRBV10-3 many CASRTSGADNEQFF TGTGCCTCCCGGACTAGCGGAGCCGACAATGAGCAGTTCTTC
TRBJ2-2 17 TRBD2 TRBV15 few CATSSPGLAGYTGELFF TGTGCCACCAGCAGTCCAGGACTAGCGGGGTACACCGGGGAGCTGTTTTTT
TRBJ2-4 11 - TRBV30 - CAWSGRNIQYF TGTGCCTGGAGTGGGCGGAACATTCAGTACTTC
TRBJ2-1 17 TRBD2 TRBV5-1 many CASSKLTSGREANEQFF TGCGCCAGCAGCAAACTGACTAGCGGGAGGGAGGCGAATGAGCAGTTCTTC
TRBJ2-5 14 TRBD2 TRBV10-3 many CAISALGRGETQYF TGTGCCATCAGTGCCCTCGGGAGGGGAGAGACCCAGTACTTC
TRBJ2-5 15 - TRBV5-1 few CASSSGAGSQETQYF TGCGCCAGCAGCTCGGGGGCAGGCTCCCAAGAGACCCAGTACTTC
TRBJ1-1 14 TRBD1 TRBV7-3 few CASSSQGENTEAFF TGTGCCAGCAGCTCACAGGGGGAGAACACTGAAGCTTTCTTT
TRBJ2-1 13 - TRBV30 many CAWEGGSYNEQFF TGTGCCTGGGAGGGGGGATCCTACAATGAGCAGTTCTTC
TRBJ2-7 16 TRBD2 TRBV6-6 many CASSYETSGRIYEQYF TGTGCCAGCAGTTACGAGACTAGCGGGAGGATTTACGAGCAGTACTTC
TRBJ1-2 14 TRBD1 TRBV6-1 many CATTTGTANYGYTF TGTGCCACCACGACCGGGACAGCTAACTATGGCTACACCTTC
TRBJ2-7 14 - TRBV7-2 many CASSFETGPREQYF TGTGCCAGCAGCTTTGAAACGGGTCCCCGCGAGCAGTACTTC
TRBJ2-3 14 - TRBV6-2/TRBV6-3 - CASSYSTRTDTQYF TGTGCCAGCAGTTACTCCACTCGAACAGATACGCAGTATTTT
TRBJ1-2 14 TRBD1 TRBV6-1 many CASISEDRADGYTF TGTGCCAGCATATCCGAGGACAGGGCCGATGGCTACACCTTC
TRBJ2-5 13 TRBD2 TRBV20-1 many CSALAGVQETQYF TGCAGTGCTTTAGCGGGAGTACAAGAGACCCAGTACTTC
TRBJ2-7 14 TRBD2 TRBV29-1 - CSARGLAGGDEQYF TGCAGCGCCCGGGGACTAGCGGGAGGGGACGAGCAGTACTTC